The 4 T cell receptor beta chains below were found in one sample sequenced in a study of OX40 agonist ivuxolimab in advanced cancers. Profiled with immunoSEQ multiplex PCR; TCRdb holds only in-frame clones, not every one. This table has approximately 86,000 clones, roughly 88% appearing once. Source: CD4+ or CD8+ T cells sorted from blood, taken in a trial of the OX40 agonist ivuxolimab. Receptors were obtained from an adult with an advanced solid tumor such as melanoma, head and neck, liver or kidney cancer.

The V and J genes are TRBV13 and TRBJ2-3, with D perhaps TRBD2 (5 bases). CDR1 is PRHDT, CDR2 FYEKMQ, per germline (reference sequence). V lost 2 bases, J lost 6 bases, and 12 bases lay in between. CDR3 length: 14 amino acids. Here the CDR3 DNA reads TGTGCCAGCAGCTTAACACTGAGGGCGGATACGCAGTATTTT. It codes for CASSLTLRADTQYF. Filled out from reference TRBV13 and TRBJ2-3, the complete variable domain reads AAGVIQSPRHLIKEKRETATLKCYPIPRHDTVYWYQQGPGQDPQFLISFYEKMQSDKGSIPDRFSAQQFSDYHSELNMSSLELGDSALYFCASSLTLRADTQYFGPGTRLTVL.

The chain is built from TRBV30 and TRBJ2-5; 9 bases are shared with TRBD1. The CDR3 runs 15 residues. Germline loops: CDR1 GTSNPN, CDR2 SVGIG (reference sequence). J lost 1 base, V lost 5 bases, and 8 bases had no gene match. CDR3 bases: TGTGCCTGGGCGGGACAGGGATTGCCCCAAGAGACCCAGTACTTC. This gives the protein CAWAGQGLPQETQYF.

The chain carries TRBV7-3 and TRBJ2-5; 7 bases line up with TRBD2. Germline assignment: CDR1 SGHTA and CDR2 FQGTGA. The length of the CDR3 is 14 residues. V lost 3 bases, J lost 4 bases, and 5 bases stayed unmatched. CDR3 DNA sequence: TGTGCCAGCAGCTTGGGCGGGAGAGGAGAGACCCAGTACTTC. This codes for CASSLGGRGETQYF.

The table lists this clone with a few counts. The gene calls are TRBV4-2 and TRBJ2-5; D may be TRBD2 (6 bases). The CDR3 is 14 amino acids. The V gene's germline CDR1 is LGHNA and CDR2 YNFKEQ. V was trimmed by 3 bases and J by 7 bases, leaving 15 bases between them. The CDR3 reads CASSQGGGELTQYF. The CDR3 nucleotides read TGTGCCAGCAGCCAGGGGGGTGGGGAGTTGACCCAGTACTTC.